The source of this T cell receptor beta chain is a study of shared clonotypes between healthy human individuals. Generated by immunoSEQ multiplex PCR, the TCRdb table keeps only in-frame clones and is missing some. This table holds roughly 2.4 million clones, 90% to 96% found once. CDR1 and CDR2 from the germline V gene are LNHNV and YYDKDF (reference sequence). V was pared by 1 base and J by 3 bases, with 5 bases of the junction left unmatched. This CDR3 is 16 amino acids long. Sequenced: naive CD4+ T cells sorted from blood. Subset indicated: CD45RA+ positively selected. The receptor's source is a man younger than 35 in good health. The chain carries TRBV15 and TRBJ1-5; 8 nucleotides match TRBD1. For the CDR3, the DNA is TGTGCCACCAGCAGAGCGCAGGGGGCGATCAATCAGCCCCAGCATTTT. Translating it yields CATSRAQGAINQPQHF.